The entry below gives a single TCR beta chain sequence along with its context. As yet, its antigen is unknown. The CDR3 contains 15 residues. CDR1 and CDR2 (germline): MNHEY, SMNVEV (reference sequence). Trimming pared 3 bases from V and 2 bases from J, leaving 10 bases between. The data were taken from a study of vaccination and CD4 T cells after COVID-19. The wider study: Post-vaccine sampling followed dose two by a median roughly 74 days (range 14 to 241).

An Oncomine TCR Beta short-read assay was used to sequence the DNA from cultured CD4+ T cells. TCRdb processed the PCR reads anew with MiXCR; each CDR3 protein has one entry. The sample includes 9,500 to 15,000 distinct CDR3 sequences, less than 80% of them seen just once. Treatment specified: approximately 10-day PBMC culture with coronavirus spike peptide pools or control peptides (ViraFEST assay). After being plated at roughly 2.2 million per well, PBMCs were cultured with approximately 9.8 IU/ml IL-2 and approximately 10 ug/ml peptide pools. On day 3 and again on day 7, fresh IL-2 medium was used to replace half the medium.

The chain employs TRBV27 and TRBJ2-2, with D possibly being TRBD1 (6 bases). This TCR came from a human donor who had recovered from COVID-19. The sample here was CD4+ T cells from blood, cultured in vitro, taken before SARS-CoV-2 vaccination. DNA of the CDR3: TGTGCCAGCAGTTTGGCAGGGGTAAACACCGGGGAGCTGTTTTTT. Translation gives CASSLAGVNTGELFF.